These T cell receptor beta chains were read from a single sample in a study of T-cell reconstitution after alpha-beta-depleted transplantation in children. TCRdb processed the PCR reads anew with MiXCR; each CDR3 protein has one entry. The table has more than 200,000 distinct CDR3 sequences, under 30% seen once. Material: PBMCs, mostly from graft donor cells, obtained 360 days after TCRalphabeta/CD19-depleted stem cell transplant. The receptors here all came from a female patient aged 2-15 years who had a stem cell transplant for congenital amegakaryocytic thrombocytopenia, so the T cells may come from the graft donor. CDR3s include the opening cysteine and the closing phenylalanine or tryptophan. A D gene is named only where the DNA matches it firmly. Size is omitted from some rows. Given values are once, few, many or a class for expanded clones.

J | V | size | D | DNA | CDR3
TRBJ2-2 | TRBV2 | few | NA | TGTGCCAGCATGGACACCGGGGAGCTGTTTTTT | CASMDTGELFF
TRBJ2-2 | TRBV12-3/TRBV12-4 | NA | TRBD2 | TGTGCCAGCAGTCTGGGACTAGCGGGATTGGGGGAGCTGTTTTTT | CASSLGLAGLGELFF
TRBJ2-3 | TRBV27 | NA | NA | TGTGCCAGCAGCCGAGAGGTGGGGCCCGGAGATACGCAGTATTTT | CASSREVGPGDTQYF
TRBJ2-7 | TRBV25-1 | few | NA | TGTGCCAGCAGTGCCCCATCAGCCTCCGAGCAGTACTTC | CASSAPSASEQYF
TRBJ2-1 | TRBV5-1 | NA | TRBD2 | TGCGCCAGCAGGGATGCGGGACAGATAGGACTAGCGGGGTATCTCAATTTCGATGAGCAGTTCTTC | CASRDAGQIGLAGYLNFDEQFF
TRBJ2-3 | TRBV29-1 | NA | TRBD1 | TGCAGCGTTGAGGACAGGGGAGGGGCAGATACGCAGTATTTT | CSVEDRGGADTQYF
TRBJ1-4 | TRBV6-6 | NA | NA | TGTGCCAGCAGTTACATAAGTAATGAAAAACTGTTTTTT | CASSYISNEKLFF
TRBJ2-5 | TRBV29-1 | NA | NA | TGCAGCGTTCGGCGTTTCCCTGTTTTCCCCGGTGATCCAGGGATTAAGGAGACCCAGTACTTC | CSVRRFPVFPGDPGIKETQYF
TRBJ1-1 | TRBV3-1 | few | TRBD1 | TGTGCCAGCAGCCAAAGACAGGGTGGCACTGAAGCTTTCTTT | CASSQRQGGTEAFF
TRBJ1-1 | TRBV5-1 | many | NA | TGCGCCAGCAGCTTGGAGGTGGATGGCACTGAAGCTTTCTTT | CASSLEVDGTEAFF
TRBJ1-4 | TRBV10-3 | NA | NA | TGTGCCATCAGTGAGTCTAGGGCGCAGACTAATGAAAAACTGTTTTTT | CAISESRAQTNEKLFF
TRBJ2-3 | TRBV20-1 | many | NA | TGCAGTGCTAGAGAGCTATTTTCTAGCACAGATACGCAGTATTTT | CSARELFSSTDTQYF
TRBJ1-2 | TRBV15 | NA | TRBD1 | TGTGCCACCAGCAGAGATCGCACAGGGGTCGGCTACACCTTC | CATSRDRTGVGYTF
TRBJ1-2 | TRBV20-1 | NA | NA | TGCAGTGCTAGAGATACCGAGGGCCCCAACTATGGCTACACCTTC | CSARDTEGPNYGYTF
TRBJ2-1 | TRBV7-3 | NA | TRBD2 | TGTGCCAGCAGCTTAGCGGGAGTTGGGGGTGAGCAGTTCTTC | CASSLAGVGGEQFF
TRBJ1-1 | TRBV6-1 | NA | TRBD1 | TGTGCCAGCAGGGGAGGACAGGAGAACACTGAAGCTTTCTTT | CASRGGQENTEAFF
TRBJ2-2 | TRBV25-1 | NA | NA | TGTGCCAGCAGTGAATTATACGCAGGGGAGACCGGGGAGCTGTTTTTT | CASSELYAGETGELFF
TRBJ2-7 | TRBV13 | few | TRBD2 | TGTGCCAGCAGCTTCCCTAGCGGGAGGGTCCACGAGCAGTACTTC | CASSFPSGRVHEQYF
TRBJ2-5 | TRBV28 | NA | NA | TGTGCCAGCAGTCCTTTAGGGGGACACAGCCAAGAGACCCAGTACTTC | CASSPLGGHSQETQYF
TRBJ1-5 | TRBV5-1 | few | NA | TGCGCCAGCAGCTTCGGGGCAGGAGGTCAGCCCCAGCATTTT | CASSFGAGGQPQHF
TRBJ2-4 | TRBV28 | NA | NA | TGTGCCAGCACCCACCCGCAGGGGGGCCAAAACATTCAGTACTTC | CASTHPQGGQNIQYF
TRBJ2-7 | TRBV15 | NA | NA | TGTGCCACCAGCAGAGACCCCAGGGATCACGAGCAGTACTTC | CATSRDPRDHEQYF
TRBJ1-1 | TRBV6-5 | NA | TRBD1 | TGTGCCAGCAGATTATGGGACAGGCGGCCCGGTGAAGCTTTCTTT | CASRLWDRRPGEAFF